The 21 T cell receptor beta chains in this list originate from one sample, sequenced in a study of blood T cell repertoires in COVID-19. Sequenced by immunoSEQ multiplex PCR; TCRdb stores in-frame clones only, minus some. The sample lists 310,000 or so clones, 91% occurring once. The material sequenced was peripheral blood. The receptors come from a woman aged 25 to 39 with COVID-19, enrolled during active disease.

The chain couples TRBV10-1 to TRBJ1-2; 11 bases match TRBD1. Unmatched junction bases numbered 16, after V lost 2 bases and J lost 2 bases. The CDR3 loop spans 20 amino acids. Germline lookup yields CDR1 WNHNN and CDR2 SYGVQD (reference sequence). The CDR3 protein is CASSEPTEGTGGSPNYGYTF. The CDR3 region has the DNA TGCGCCAGCAGTGAGCCTACAGAAGGGACAGGGGGTTCACCAAACTATGGCTACACCTTC.

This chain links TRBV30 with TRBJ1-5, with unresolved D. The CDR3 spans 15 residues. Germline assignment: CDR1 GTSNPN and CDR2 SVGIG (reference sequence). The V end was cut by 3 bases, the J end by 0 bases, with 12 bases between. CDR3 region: CAWSAEGYSNQPQHF. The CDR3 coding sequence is TGTGCCTGGAGCGCCGAGGGCTATAGCAATCAGCCCCAGCATTTT.

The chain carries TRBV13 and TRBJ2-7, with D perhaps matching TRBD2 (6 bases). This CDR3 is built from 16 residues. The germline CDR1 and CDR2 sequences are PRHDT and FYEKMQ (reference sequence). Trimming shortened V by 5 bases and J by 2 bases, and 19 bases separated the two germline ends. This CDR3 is CASSHPAGTGTYEQYF. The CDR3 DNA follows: TGTGCCAGCAGCCACCCCGCCGGGACTGGAACCTACGAGCAGTACTTC.

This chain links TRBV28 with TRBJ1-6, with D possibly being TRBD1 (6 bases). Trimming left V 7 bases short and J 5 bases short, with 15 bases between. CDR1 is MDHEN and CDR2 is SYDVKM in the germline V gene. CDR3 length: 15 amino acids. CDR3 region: CASTADSLNNSPLHF. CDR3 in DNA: TGTGCCAGCACCGCGGACAGCTTGAATAATTCACCCCTCCACTTT. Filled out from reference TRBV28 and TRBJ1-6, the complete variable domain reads DVKVTQSSRYLVKRTGEKVFLECVQDMDHENMFWYRQDPGLGLRLIYFSYDVKMKEKGDIPEGYSVSREKKERFSLILESASTNQTSMYLCASTADSLNNSPLHFGNGTRLTVT.

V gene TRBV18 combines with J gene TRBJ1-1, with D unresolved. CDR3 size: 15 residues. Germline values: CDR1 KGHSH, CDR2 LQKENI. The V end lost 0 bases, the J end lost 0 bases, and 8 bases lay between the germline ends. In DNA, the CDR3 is TGTGCCAGCTCACCACCGGGAGCCCTGAACACTGAAGCTTTCTTT. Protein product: CASSPPGALNTEAFF.

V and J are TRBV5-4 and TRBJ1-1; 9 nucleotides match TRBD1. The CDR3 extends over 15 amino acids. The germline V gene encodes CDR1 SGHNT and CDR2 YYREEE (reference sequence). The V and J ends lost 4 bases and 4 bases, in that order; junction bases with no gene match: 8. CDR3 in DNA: TGTGCCAGCAGCCGCGGACAGGGGATGGCCACTGAAGCTTTCTTT. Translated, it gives CASSRGQGMATEAFF.

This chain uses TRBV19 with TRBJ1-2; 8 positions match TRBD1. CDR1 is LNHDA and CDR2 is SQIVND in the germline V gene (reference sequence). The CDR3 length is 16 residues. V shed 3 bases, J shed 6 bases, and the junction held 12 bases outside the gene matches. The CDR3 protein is CASSMDRQGAFDGYTF. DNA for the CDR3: TGTGCCAGTAGTATGGATCGGCAGGGGGCGTTTGATGGCTACACCTTC. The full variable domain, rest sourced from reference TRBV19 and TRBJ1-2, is DGGITQSPKYLFRKEGQNVTLSCEQNLNHDAMYWYRQDPGQGLRLIYYSQIVNDFQKGDIAEGYSVSREKKESFPLTVTSAQKNPTAFYLCASSMDRQGAFDGYTFGSGTRLTVV.

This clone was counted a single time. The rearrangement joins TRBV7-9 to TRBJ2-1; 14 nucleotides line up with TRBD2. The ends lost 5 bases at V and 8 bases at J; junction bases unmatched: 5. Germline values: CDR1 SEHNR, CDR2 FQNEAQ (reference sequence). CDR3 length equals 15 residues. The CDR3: CASSPPGLAGDEQFF. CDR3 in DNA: TGTGCCAGCAGCCCCCCGGGACTAGCGGGAGATGAGCAGTTCTTC.

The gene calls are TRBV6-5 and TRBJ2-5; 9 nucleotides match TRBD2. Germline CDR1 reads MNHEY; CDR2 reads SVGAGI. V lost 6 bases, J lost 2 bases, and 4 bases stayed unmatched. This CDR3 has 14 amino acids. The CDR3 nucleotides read TGTGCCAGCAGCCGACTAGCGGTACAAGAGACCCAGTACTTC. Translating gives CASSRLAVQETQYF.

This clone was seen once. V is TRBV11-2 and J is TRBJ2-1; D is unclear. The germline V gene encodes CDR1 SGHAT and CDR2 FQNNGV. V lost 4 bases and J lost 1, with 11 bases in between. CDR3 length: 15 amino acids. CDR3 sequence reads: CASSSRFGSYNEQFF. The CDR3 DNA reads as TGTGCCAGCAGCTCTAGGTTTGGGTCCTACAATGAGCAGTTCTTC.

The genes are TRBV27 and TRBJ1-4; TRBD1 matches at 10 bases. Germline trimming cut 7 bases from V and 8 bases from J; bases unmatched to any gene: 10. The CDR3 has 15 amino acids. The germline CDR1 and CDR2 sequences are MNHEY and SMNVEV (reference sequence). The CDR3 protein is CASTPGQGGGEKLFF. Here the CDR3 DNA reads TGTGCCAGCACTCCCGGACAGGGGGGGGGAGAAAAACTGTTTTTT.

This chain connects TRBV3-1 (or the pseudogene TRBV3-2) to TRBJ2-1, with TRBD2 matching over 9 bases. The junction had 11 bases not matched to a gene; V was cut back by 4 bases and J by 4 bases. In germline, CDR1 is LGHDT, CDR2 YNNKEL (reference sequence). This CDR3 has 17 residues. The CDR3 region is CASSLIIAGEVYNEQFF. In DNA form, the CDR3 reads TGTGCCAGCAGCCTTATCATAGCGGGAGAGGTGTACAATGAGCAGTTCTTC.

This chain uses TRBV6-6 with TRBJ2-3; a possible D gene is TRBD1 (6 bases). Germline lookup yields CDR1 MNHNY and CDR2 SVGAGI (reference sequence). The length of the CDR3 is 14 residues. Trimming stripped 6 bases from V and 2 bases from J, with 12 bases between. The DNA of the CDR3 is TGTGCCAGCAGGGGATGGACAGACACAGATACGCAGTATTTT. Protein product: CASRGWTDTDTQYF.

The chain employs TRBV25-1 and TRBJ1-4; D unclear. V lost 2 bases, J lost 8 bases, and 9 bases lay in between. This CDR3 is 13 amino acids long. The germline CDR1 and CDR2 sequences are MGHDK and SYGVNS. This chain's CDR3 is CASSEPVLEKLFF. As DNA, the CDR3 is TGTGCCAGCAGTGAACCCGTTCTGGAAAAACTGTTTTTT. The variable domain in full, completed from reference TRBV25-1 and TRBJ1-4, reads EADIYQTPRYLVIGTGKKITLECSQTMGHDKMYWYQQDPGMELHLIHYSYGVNSTEKGDLSSESTVSRIRTEHFPLTLESARPSHTSQYLCASSEPVLEKLFFGSGTQLSVL.

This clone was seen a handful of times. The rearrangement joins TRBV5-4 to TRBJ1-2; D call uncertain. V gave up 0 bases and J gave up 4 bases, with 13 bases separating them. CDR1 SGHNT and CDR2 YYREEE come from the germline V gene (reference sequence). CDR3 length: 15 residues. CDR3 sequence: CASSLEADSRYGYTF. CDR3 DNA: TGTGCCAGCAGCTTGGAGGCGGACTCCCGCTATGGCTACACCTTC.

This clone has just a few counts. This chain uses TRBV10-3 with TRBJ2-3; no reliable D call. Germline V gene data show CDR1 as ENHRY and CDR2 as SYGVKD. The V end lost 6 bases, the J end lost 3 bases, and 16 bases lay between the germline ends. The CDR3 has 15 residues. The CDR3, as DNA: TGTGCCATCAGCGGGTCTGCCTTTGGGACAGATACGCAGTATTTT. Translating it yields CAISGSAFGTDTQYF.

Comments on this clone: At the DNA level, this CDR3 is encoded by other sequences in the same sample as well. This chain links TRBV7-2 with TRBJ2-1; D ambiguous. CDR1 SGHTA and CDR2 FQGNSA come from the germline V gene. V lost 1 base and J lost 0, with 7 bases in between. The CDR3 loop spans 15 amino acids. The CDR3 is CASSLGVSSYNEQFF. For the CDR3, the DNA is TGTGCCAGCAGCTTAGGAGTAAGCTCCTACAATGAGCAGTTCTTC.

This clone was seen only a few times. The CDR3 region is CAISRPGTGIVGEQYF. The CDR3 DNA is TGTGCCATCAGCCGTCCCGGGACAGGGATCGTAGGCGAGCAGTACTTC. V is TRBV10-3 and J is TRBJ2-7; TRBD1 agrees at 9 bases. The CDR3 contains 16 residues. The V segment lost 6 bases and the J segment 6 bases; nucleotides outside the gene matches: 15. Germline-derived CDR1 and CDR2 are ENHRY and SYGVKD.

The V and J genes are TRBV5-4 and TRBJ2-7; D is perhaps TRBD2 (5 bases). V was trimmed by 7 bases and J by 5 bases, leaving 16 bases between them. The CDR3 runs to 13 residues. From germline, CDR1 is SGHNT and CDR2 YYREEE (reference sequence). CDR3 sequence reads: CASGFREFNEQYF. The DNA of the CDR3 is TGTGCCAGCGGGTTTAGGGAGTTCAACGAGCAGTACTTC.

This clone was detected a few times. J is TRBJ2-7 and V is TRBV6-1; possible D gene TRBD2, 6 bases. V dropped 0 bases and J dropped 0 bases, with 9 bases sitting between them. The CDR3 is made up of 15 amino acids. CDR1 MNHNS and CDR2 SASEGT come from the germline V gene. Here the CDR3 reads CASSEASGSSYEQYF. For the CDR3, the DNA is TGTGCCAGCAGTGAAGCTAGCGGCAGCTCCTACGAGCAGTACTTC.

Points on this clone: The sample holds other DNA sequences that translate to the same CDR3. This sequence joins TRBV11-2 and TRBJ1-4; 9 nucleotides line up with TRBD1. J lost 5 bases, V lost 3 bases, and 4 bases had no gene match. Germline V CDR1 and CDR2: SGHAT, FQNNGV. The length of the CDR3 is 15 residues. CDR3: CASSLGGQGNEKLFF. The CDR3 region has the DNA TGTGCCAGCAGCTTGGGGGGACAGGGAAATGAAAAACTGTTTTTT.